Listed below are T cell receptor beta chains from one sample, sequenced in a study of blood T cell repertoires in COVID-19. Clones were sequenced by immunoSEQ multiplex PCR, and TCRdb holds only the in-frame ones, with some missing. The table has approximately 260,000 clones, nearly 90% seen once. The specimen was peripheral blood. These receptors came from a woman aged 55-75 years with COVID-19, enrolled during active disease. Each CDR3 is given with its conserved first and last residue. Fields, in order: V gene, J gene, clone size, D gene, CDR3 DNA, CDR3 protein. D genes are given only for firm matches. Some rows have no size entry. The others give once, few or many, or a class for an expanded clone.

V gene: TRBV11-2; J gene: TRBJ1-2; clone size: .; D gene: .; CDR3 DNA: TGTGCCAGCAGCTCTGGGCGGGGGAACTATGGCTACACCTTC; CDR3 protein: CASSSGRGNYGYTF
V gene: TRBV6-5; J gene: TRBJ2-5; clone size: once; D gene: TRBD1; CDR3 DNA: TGTGCCAGCAGGAAACAGGGGTTGGAGACCCAGTACTTC; CDR3 protein: CASRKQGLETQYF
V gene: TRBV13; J gene: TRBJ2-2; clone size: .; D gene: .; CDR3 DNA: TGTGCCACCCACGACTTAGTCGGGGAGCTGTTTTTT; CDR3 protein: CATHDLVGELFF
V gene: TRBV6-5; J gene: TRBJ2-3; clone size: .; D gene: TRBD1; CDR3 DNA: TGTGCCAGCAGTTACGTACAGGGGGCGCGTGGAGATACGCAGTATTTT; CDR3 protein: CASSYVQGARGDTQYF
V gene: TRBV4-2; J gene: TRBJ2-7; clone size: few; D gene: .; CDR3 DNA: TGTGCCAGCCCCCCATCGGGAGATCTTTACGAGCAGTACTTC; CDR3 protein: CASPPSGDLYEQYF
V gene: TRBV30; J gene: TRBJ2-1; clone size: .; D gene: .; CDR3 DNA: TGTGCCTGGACGCGGACAGTCCGCCACAATGAGCAGTTCTTC; CDR3 protein: CAWTRTVRHNEQFF
V gene: TRBV29-1; J gene: TRBJ1-2; clone size: .; D gene: TRBD1; CDR3 DNA: TGCAGCGTTGGGACAGGGACTAACTATGGCTACACCTTC; CDR3 protein: CSVGTGTNYGYTF
V gene: TRBV18; J gene: TRBJ1-1; clone size: .; D gene: TRBD1; CDR3 DNA: TGTGCCAGCTCACCCGACAGGGACCGTGAAGCTTTCTTT; CDR3 protein: CASSPDRDREAFF
V gene: TRBV11-2; J gene: TRBJ1-2; clone size: .; D gene: TRBD1; CDR3 DNA: TGTGCCAGCAGCCAGGGACAGTCCTATGGCTACACCTTC; CDR3 protein: CASSQGQSYGYTF
V gene: TRBV19; J gene: TRBJ1-1; clone size: .; D gene: .; CDR3 DNA: TGTGCCAGTAGTATAGTGTCCCCGACAGGTATCGGTGAAGCTTTCTTT; CDR3 protein: CASSIVSPTGIGEAFF
V gene: TRBV9; J gene: TRBJ1-2; clone size: .; D gene: .; CDR3 DNA: TGTGCCAGCAGCGTAGGGTTCGGCGGGGGTTCCGACTATGGCTACACCTTC; CDR3 protein: CASSVGFGGGSDYGYTF
V gene: TRBV7-2; J gene: TRBJ2-7; clone size: .; D gene: .; CDR3 DNA: TGTGCCAGCAGCTTATACTACGAGCAGTACTTC; CDR3 protein: CASSLYYEQYF
V gene: TRBV11-2; J gene: TRBJ1-2; clone size: .; D gene: .; CDR3 DNA: TGTGCCAGCAGCTTACTAGTGGGCTACACCTTC; CDR3 protein: CASSLLVGYTF
V gene: TRBV27; J gene: TRBJ1-1; clone size: .; D gene: .; CDR3 DNA: TGTGCCAGCAGTCCCGGACTGGGGACTGAAGCTTTCTTT; CDR3 protein: CASSPGLGTEAFF